This T cell receptor (beta chain) derives from a study of a mutant IDH1 vaccine in newly diagnosed glioma. About the research overall: Once 4-6 weeks had passed after radiotherapy alone, vaccination started, or it started with temozolomide cycles.

Sequenced by immunoSEQ multiplex PCR; TCRdb stores in-frame clones only, minus some. The table lists about 82,000 clones, approximately 85% of them singletons. This clone was counted between two and nine times. Its antigen is as yet unknown. In the same sample, other DNA sequences code for this CDR3. This CDR3 is built from 12 residues. Germline loops: CDR1 MDHEN, CDR2 SYDVKM. Trimming removed 6 bases at V and 3 bases at J, with 6 bases between. Study findings and constraints: More than 80% of patients showed vaccine-induced immune responses across multiple MHC alleles.

The time point: week 23, last vaccination. Vaccination comprised doses that each held 300 ug of mutant IDH1 20-mer peptide, plus topical imiquimod. The gene calls are TRBV28 and TRBJ1-5, with D possibly being TRBD1 (5 bases). Here the sequenced sample was PBMCs, taken from a glioma patient whose treatment included an IDH1 peptide vaccine. The sequence came from a man in his thirties or forties with glioma. Some clones in this sample may be carry-over from other donors' samples. CDR3 in DNA: TGTGCCAGCAGGGGGCCCAATCAGCCCCAGCATTTT. Translating it yields CASRGPNQPQHF.